This T cell receptor (beta chain) stems from a study of regulatory T cells in long-lasting Graves disease. Study summary: Graves' disease counted as persistent after over 5 years of antithyroid drugs with positive TSH receptor antibodies.

General study points: Sharing of public clonotypes was greater in persistent patients (under 3,000) than in new patients (roughly 880).

The sample's time point: persistent/refractory GD, antithyroid drugs over 5 years with positive TRAb. RNA isolated from PBMCs was used to make the TCR library. One endocrinology department in Xi'an, China, was where patients came from. CDR1 and CDR2 (germline): LNHDA, SQIVND (reference sequence). This CDR3 is built from 14 residues. V was pared by 6 bases and J by 1 base, with 12 bases between. Comments on this clonotype: As yet, its antigen is unknown.

Construction of TCR beta libraries relied on iRepertoire HTBI primers and on Arm-PCR targeting CDR3 regions. Study processing details: From all samples, identification returned over 13 TRBJ and about 60 TRBV segments. From the multiplex PCR reads, TCRdb called clonotypes with MiXCR, one entry per CDR3 protein. These V and J calls rely on TCRdb rather than the paper's analysis. The table lists under 350,000 distinct CDR3 sequences, roughly a fifth of them singletons, with approximately 60% in the top ten. This clonotype was obtained from a female donor with Graves disease. The chain employs TRBV19 and TRBJ1-1, with no clear D. The sample here was peripheral blood mononuclear cells (PBMCs), taken when the disease was refractory, from a patient treated with antithyroid drugs. The chain's CDR3 is CASRAGGSNTEAFF. The CDR3 region has the DNA TGTGCCAGTAGGGCGGGCGGTTCGAACACTGAAGCTTTCTTT. Variable domain in full (rest from reference TRBV19 and TRBJ1-1): DGGITQSPKYLFRKEGQNVTLSCEQNLNHDAMYWYRQDPGQGLRLIYYSQIVNDFQKGDIAEGYSVSREKKESFPLTVTSAQKNPTAFYLCASRAGGSNTEAFFGQGTRLTVV.